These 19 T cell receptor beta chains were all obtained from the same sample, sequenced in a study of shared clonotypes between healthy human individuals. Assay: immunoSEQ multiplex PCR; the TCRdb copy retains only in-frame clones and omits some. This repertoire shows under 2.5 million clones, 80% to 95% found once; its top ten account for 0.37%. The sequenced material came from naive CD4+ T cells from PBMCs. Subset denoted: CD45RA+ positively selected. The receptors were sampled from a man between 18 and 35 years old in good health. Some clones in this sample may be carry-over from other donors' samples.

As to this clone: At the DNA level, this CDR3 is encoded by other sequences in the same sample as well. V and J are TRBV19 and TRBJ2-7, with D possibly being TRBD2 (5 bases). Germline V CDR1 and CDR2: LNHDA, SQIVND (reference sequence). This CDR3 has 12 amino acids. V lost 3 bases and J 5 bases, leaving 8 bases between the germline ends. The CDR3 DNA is TGTGCCAGTAGTATTGGAGGTAACGAGCAGTACTTC. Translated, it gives CASSIGGNEQYF.

The chain's CDR3 is CASSPNRGGTQYF. Here the CDR3 DNA reads TGTGCCAGCAGCCCAAACAGGGGCGGGACCCAGTACTTC. The rearrangement uses TRBV11-2 and TRBJ2-5; 7 bases are a match to TRBD1. V trimming: 5 bases; J trimming: 7 bases; junction bases outside the gene matches: 7. The CDR3 spans 13 residues. CDR1 and CDR2 from the germline V gene are SGHAT and FQNNGV.

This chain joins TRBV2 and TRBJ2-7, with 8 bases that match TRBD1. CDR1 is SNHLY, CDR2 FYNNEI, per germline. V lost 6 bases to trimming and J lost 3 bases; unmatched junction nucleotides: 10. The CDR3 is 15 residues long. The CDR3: CASSPTGTGHYEQYF. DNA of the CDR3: TGTGCCAGCAGCCCCACCGGGACAGGCCACTACGAGCAGTACTTC.

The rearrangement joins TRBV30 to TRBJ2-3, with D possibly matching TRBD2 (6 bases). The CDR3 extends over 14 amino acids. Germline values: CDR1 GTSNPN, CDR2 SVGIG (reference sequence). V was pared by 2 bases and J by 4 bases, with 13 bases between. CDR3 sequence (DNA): TGTGCCTGGAGTTCCTTACTAGCTTCAGATACGCAGTATTTT. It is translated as CAWSSLLASDTQYF.

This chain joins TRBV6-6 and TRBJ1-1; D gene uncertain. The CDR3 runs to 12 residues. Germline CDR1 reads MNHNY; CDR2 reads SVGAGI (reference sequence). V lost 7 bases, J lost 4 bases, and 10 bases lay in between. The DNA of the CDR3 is TGTGCCAGCAATATGGTAGGCACTGAAGCTTTCTTT. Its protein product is CASNMVGTEAFF.

CDR3 residues: CASSALRQSDGTEAFF. CDR3 DNA sequence: TGTGCCAGCAGTGCCCTCCGTCAATCGGACGGGACTGAAGCTTTCTTT. The V gene is TRBV6-1, the J gene TRBJ1-1; D gene uncertain. This CDR3 spans 16 amino acids. Trimming shortened V by 4 bases and J by 5 bases, and 20 bases separated the two germline ends. The germline CDR1 and CDR2 sequences are MNHNS and SASEGT.

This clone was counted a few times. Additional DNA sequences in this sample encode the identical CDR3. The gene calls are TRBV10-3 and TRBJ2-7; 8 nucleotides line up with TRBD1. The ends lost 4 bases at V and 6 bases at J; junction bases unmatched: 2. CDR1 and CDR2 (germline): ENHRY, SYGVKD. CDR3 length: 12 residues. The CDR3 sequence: CAISGTGGEQYF. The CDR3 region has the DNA TGTGCCATCAGTGGTACAGGGGGCGAGCAGTACTTC.

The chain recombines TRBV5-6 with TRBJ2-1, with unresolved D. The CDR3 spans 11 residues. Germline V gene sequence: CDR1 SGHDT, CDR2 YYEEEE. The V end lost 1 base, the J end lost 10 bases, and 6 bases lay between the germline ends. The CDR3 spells CASSLNGEQFF. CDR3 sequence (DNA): TGTGCCAGCAGCTTGAATGGGGAGCAGTTCTTC.

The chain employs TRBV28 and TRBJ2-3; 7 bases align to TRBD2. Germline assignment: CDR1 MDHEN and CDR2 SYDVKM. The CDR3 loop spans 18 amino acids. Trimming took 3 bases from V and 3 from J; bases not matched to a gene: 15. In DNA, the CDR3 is TGTGCCAGCAGTTTCGATTCGGGCGGGAGTAGGAGAACAGATACGCAGTATTTT. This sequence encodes CASSFDSGGSRRTDTQYF.

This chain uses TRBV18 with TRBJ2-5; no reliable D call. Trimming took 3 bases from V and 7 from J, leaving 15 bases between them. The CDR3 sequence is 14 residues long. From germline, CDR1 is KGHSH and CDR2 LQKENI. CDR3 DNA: TGTGCCAGCTCACCCGCCACGGACCGAGGGACCCAGTACTTC. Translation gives CASSPATDRGTQYF.

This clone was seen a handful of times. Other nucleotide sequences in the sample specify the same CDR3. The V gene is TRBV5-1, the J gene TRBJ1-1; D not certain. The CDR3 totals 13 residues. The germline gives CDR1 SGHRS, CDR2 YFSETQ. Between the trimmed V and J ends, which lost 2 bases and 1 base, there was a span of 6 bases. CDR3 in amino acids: CASSFGQNTEAFF. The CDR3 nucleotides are TGCGCCAGCAGCTTTGGGCAGAACACTGAAGCTTTCTTT.

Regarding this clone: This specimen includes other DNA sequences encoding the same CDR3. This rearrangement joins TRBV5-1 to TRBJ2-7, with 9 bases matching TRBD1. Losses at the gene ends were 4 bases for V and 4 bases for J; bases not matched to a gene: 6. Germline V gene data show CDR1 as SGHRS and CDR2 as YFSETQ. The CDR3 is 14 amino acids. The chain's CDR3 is CASSKQGATYEQYF. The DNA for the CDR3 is TGCGCCAGCAGCAAACAGGGGGCGACGTACGAGCAGTACTTC.

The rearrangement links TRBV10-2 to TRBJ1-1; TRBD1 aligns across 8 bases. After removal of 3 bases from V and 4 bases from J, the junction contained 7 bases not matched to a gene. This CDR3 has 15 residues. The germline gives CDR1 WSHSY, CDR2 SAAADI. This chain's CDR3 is CASSDQGAAPTEAFF. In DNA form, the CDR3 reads TGCGCCAGCAGTGACCAGGGGGCGGCGCCCACTGAAGCTTTCTTT.

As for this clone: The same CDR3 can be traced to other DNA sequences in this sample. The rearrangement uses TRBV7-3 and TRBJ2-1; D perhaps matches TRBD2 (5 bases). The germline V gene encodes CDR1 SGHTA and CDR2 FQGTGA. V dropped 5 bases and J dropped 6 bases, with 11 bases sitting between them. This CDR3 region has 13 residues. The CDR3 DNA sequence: TGTGCCAGCAGCCTCCTACTAGGCAATGAGCAGTTCTTC. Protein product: CASSLLLGNEQFF.

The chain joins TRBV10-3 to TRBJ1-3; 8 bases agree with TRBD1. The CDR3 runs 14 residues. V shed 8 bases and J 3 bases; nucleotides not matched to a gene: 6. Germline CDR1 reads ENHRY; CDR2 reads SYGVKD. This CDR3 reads CAIGQGANGNTIYF. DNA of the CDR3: TGTGCCATCGGGCAGGGGGCGAATGGAAACACCATATATTTT.

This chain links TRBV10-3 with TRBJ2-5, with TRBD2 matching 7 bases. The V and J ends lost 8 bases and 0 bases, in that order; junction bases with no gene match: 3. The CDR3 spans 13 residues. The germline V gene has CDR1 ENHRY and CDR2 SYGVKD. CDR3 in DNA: TGTGCCATCGGGAGGGGACACCAAGAGACCCAGTACTTC. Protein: CAIGRGHQETQYF.

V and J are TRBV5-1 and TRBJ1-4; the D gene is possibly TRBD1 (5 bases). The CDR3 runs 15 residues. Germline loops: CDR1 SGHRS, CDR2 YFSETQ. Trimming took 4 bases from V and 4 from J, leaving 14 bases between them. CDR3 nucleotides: TGCGCCAGCAGCGAAAGCCCGGGGGGTAATGAAAAACTGTTTTTT. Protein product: CASSESPGGNEKLFF.

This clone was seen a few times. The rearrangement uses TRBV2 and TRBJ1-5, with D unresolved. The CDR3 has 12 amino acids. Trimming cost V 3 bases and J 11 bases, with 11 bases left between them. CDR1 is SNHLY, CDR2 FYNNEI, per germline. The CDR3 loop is CASSDSQLSQHF. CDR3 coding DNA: TGTGCCAGCAGTGACAGTCAGTTGTCCCAGCATTTT.

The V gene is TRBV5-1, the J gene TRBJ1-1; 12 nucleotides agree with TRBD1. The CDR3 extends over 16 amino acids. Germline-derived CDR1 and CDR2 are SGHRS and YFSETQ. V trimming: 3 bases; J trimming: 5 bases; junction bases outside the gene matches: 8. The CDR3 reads CASSSQRDRGRTEAFF. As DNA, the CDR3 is TGCGCCAGCAGCTCACAAAGGGACAGGGGGCGAACTGAAGCTTTCTTT.